The T cell receptor beta chain under discussion was sequenced for a study of immune evolution from preneoplasia to lung adenocarcinoma. A note on this clone: What it binds is unknown.

TCRdb keeps only in-frame clones here, not all; method: immunoSEQ multiplex PCR. The table shows roughly 8,700 clones, with 77% occurring only once. Nucleic acids came from premalignant or tumor cells enriched by macro-dissection. Whole-study results and caveats: Later-stage lesions appeared to have more T cells, more diversity, less clonality.

In germline, CDR1 is KGHSH, CDR2 LQKENI. With V trimmed by 0 bases and J by 2 bases, 3 bases remained unmatched. The CDR3 loop spans 15 amino acids. The chain carries TRBV18 and TRBJ1-1; 7 nucleotides match TRBD1. The origin of this receptor is a person aged 55-79 years with lung adenocarcinoma. The specimen sequenced was FFPE lung adenocarcinoma in situ tissue. The CDR3 bases are TGTGCCAGCTCACCACCGACAGGGATTAACACTGAAGCTTTCTTT. Translated, it gives CASSPPTGINTEAFF.